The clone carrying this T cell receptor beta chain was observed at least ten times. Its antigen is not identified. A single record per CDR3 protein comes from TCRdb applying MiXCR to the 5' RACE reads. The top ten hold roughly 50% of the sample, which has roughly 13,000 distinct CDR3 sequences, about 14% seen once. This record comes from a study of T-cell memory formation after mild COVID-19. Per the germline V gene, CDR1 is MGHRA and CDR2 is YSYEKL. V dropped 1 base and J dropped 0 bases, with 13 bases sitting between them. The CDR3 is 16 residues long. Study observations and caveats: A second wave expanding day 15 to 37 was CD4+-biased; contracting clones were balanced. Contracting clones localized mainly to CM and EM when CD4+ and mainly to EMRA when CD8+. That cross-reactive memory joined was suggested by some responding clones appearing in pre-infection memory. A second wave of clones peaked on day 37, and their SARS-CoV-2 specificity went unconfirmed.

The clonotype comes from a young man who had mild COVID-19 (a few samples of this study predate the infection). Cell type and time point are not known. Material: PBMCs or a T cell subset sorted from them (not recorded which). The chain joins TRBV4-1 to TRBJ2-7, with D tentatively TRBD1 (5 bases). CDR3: CASSQVQVVRSYEQYF. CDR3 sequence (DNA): TGCGCCAGCAGCCAAGTACAGGTAGTCCGCTCCTACGAGCAGTACTTC.